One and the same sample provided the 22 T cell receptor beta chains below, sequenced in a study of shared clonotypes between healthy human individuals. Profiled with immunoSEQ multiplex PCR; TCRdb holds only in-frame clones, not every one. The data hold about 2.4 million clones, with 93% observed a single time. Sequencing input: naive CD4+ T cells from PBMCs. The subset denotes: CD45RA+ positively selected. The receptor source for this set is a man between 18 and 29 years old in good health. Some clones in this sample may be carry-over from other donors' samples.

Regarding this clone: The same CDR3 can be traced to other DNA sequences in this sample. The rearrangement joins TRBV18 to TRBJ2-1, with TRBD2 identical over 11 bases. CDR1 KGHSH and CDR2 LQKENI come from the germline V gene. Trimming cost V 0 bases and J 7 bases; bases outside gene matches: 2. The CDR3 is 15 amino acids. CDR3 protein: CASSPPSGRGNEQFF. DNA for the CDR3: TGTGCCAGCTCACCACCTAGCGGGAGGGGAAATGAGCAGTTCTTC.

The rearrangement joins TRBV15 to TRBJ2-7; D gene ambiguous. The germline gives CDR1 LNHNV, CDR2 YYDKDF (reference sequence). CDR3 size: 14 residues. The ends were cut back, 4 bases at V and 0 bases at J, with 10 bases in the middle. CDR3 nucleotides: TGTGCCACCAGCACATACGCAGGCTCCTACGAGCAGTACTTC. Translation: CATSTYAGSYEQYF.

CDR3 amino acids: CASSPGLPLRTQYF. CDR3 nucleotides: TGCGCCAGCAGTCCTGGACTACCCCTAAGGACCCAGTACTTC. V is TRBV4-1 and J is TRBJ2-5; the D gene is possibly TRBD2 (6 bases). This CDR3 contains 14 residues. Trimming took off 6 bases at V and 7 bases at J, with 18 bases between the two ends. Germline-derived CDR1 and CDR2 are MGHRA and YSYEKL.

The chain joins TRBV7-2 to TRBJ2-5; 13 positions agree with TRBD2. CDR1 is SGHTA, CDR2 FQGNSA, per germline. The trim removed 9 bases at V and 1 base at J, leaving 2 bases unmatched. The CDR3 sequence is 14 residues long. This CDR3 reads CASRLAGGQETQYF. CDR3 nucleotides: TGTGCCAGTCGACTAGCGGGGGGCCAAGAGACCCAGTACTTC.

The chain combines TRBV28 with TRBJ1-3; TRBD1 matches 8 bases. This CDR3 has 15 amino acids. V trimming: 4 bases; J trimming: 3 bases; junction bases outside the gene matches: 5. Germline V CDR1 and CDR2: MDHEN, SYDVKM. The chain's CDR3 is CASSSETGVGNTIYF. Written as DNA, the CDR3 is TGTGCCAGCAGTTCCGAGACAGGGGTTGGAAACACCATATATTTT. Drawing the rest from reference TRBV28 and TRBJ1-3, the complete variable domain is DVKVTQSSRYLVKRTGEKVFLECVQDMDHENMFWYRQDPGLGLRLIYFSYDVKMKEKGDIPEGYSVSREKKERFSLILESASTNQTSMYLCASSSETGVGNTIYFGEGSWLTVV.

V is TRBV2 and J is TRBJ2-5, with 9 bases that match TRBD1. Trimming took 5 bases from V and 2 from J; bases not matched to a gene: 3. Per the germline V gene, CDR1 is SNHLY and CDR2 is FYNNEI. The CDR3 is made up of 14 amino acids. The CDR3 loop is CASSFGTGQETQYF. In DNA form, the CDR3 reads TGTGCCAGCAGTTTCGGGACAGGGCAAGAGACCCAGTACTTC.

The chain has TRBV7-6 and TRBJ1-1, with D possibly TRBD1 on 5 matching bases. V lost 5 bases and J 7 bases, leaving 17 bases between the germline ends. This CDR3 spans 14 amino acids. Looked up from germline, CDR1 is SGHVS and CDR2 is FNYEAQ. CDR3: CASSNRRGYGEAFF. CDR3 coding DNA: TGTGCCAGCAGCAATCGAAGGGGATACGGTGAAGCTTTCTTT.

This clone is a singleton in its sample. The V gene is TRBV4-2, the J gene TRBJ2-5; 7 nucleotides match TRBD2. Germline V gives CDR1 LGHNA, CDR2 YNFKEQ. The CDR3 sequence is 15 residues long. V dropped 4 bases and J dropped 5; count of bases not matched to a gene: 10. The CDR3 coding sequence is TGTGCCAGCAGCCCTGGACTAGGCTTTTACGAGACCCAGTACTTC. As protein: CASSPGLGFYETQYF.

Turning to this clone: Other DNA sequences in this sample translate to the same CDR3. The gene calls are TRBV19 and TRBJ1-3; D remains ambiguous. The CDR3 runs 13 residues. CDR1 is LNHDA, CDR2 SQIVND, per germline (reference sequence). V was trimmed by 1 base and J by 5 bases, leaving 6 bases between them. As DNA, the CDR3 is TGTGCCAGTAGTATAGGCAGTAGAAACACCATATATTTT. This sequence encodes CASSIGSRNTIYF.

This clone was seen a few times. The DNA for the CDR3 is TGTGCCAGCAGCCCGATAATGAACCGCCTGTTTTTT. This encodes CASSPIMNRLFF. This chain links TRBV11-2 with TRBJ1-4; no firm D call. With 5 bases removed from V and 14 bases from J, the gap between germline ends came to 15 bases. CDR1 SGHAT and CDR2 FQNNGV come from the germline V gene. The CDR3 has 12 residues.

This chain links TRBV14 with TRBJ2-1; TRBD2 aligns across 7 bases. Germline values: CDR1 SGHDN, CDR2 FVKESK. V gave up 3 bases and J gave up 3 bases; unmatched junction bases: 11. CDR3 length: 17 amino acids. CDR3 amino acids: CASSHPIGGRVYNEQFF. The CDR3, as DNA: TGTGCCAGCAGCCACCCGATCGGCGGGAGAGTCTACAATGAGCAGTTCTTC.

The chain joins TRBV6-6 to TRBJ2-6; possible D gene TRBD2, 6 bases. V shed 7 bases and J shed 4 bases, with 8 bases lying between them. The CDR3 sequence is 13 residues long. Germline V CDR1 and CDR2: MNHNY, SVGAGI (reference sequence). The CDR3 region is CASTGEGANVLTF. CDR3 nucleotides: TGTGCCAGCACGGGGGAGGGGGCCAACGTCCTGACTTTC.

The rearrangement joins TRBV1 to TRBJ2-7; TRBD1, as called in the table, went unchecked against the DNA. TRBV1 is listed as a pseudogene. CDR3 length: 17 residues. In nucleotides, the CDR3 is TGCACCAGCAGTCCAAGATCATCACAGGGGGCGTCCTACGAGCAGTACTTC. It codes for CTSSPRSSQGASYEQYF.

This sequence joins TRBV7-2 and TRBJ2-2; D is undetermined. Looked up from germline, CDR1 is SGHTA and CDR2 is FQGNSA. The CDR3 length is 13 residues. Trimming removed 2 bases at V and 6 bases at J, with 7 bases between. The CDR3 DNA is TGTGCCAGCAGCTTAAACTCTCCCGGGGAGCTGTTTTTT. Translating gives CASSLNSPGELFF.

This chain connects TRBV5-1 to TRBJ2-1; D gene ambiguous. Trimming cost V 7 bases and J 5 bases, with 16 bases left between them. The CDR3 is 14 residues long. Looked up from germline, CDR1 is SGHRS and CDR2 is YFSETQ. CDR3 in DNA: TGCGCCAGCCAAGTCTCCCCAGGAAACAATGAGCAGTTCTTC. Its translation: CASQVSPGNNEQFF.

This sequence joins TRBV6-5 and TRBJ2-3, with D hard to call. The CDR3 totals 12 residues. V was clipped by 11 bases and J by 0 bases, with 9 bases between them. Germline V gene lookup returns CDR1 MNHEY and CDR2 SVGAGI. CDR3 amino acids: CAAKTSTDTQYF. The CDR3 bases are TGTGCCGCAAAGACTAGCACAGATACGCAGTATTTT.

The CDR3 DNA reads TGTGCCAGTAGTATCTCAACCGGAGGGACCCAGTACTTC. Residues: CASSISTGGTQYF. This chain links TRBV19 with TRBJ2-5; D may be TRBD2 (5 bases). This CDR3 is 13 amino acids long. The V end was cut by 3 bases, the J end by 7 bases, with 12 bases between. Germline-derived CDR1 and CDR2 are LNHDA and SQIVND (reference sequence).

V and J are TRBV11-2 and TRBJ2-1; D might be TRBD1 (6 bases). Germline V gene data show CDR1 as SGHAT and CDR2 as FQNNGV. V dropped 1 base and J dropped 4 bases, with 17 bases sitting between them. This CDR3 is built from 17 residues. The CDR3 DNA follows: TGTGCCAGCAGCTTAGTCGACAGGCCAAGGGCGTACAATGAGCAGTTCTTC. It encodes CASSLVDRPRAYNEQFF.

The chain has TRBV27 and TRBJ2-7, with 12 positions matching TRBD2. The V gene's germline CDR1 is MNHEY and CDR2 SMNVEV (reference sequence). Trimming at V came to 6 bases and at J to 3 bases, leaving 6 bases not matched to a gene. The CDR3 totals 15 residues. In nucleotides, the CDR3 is TGTGCCAGCAGGGGACCGGGACTAGCGGGCTACGAGCAGTACTTC. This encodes CASRGPGLAGYEQYF.

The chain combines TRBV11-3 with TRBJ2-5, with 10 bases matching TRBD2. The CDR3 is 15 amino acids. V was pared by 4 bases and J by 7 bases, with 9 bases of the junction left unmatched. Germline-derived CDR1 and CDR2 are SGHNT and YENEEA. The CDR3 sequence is CASSSPSEREGTQYF. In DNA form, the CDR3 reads TGTGCCAGCAGCTCCCCATCTGAGCGGGAGGGGACCCAGTACTTC.

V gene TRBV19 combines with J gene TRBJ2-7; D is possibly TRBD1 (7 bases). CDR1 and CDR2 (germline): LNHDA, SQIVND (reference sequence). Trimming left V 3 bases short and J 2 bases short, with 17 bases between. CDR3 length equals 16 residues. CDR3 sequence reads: CASSMEGARTPYEQYF. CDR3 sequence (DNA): TGTGCCAGTAGTATGGAGGGGGCCAGGACCCCCTACGAGCAGTACTTC.

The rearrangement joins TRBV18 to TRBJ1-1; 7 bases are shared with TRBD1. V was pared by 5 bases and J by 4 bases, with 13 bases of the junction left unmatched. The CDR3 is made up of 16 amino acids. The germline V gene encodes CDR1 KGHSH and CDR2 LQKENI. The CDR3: CASSLFARGRGTEAFF. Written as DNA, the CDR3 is TGTGCCAGCTCATTATTCGCTAGGGGGCGCGGCACTGAAGCTTTCTTT.